This T cell receptor (beta chain) is from a study of blood T cell repertoires in COVID-19. Per the authors' pipeline: By means of reference gene primer amplification, nucleated cell counts were estimated. The repertoire was sequenced with immunoSEQ multiplex PCR; TCRdb's copy has only in-frame clones and lacks some. V and J calls and clone size follow that table, whereas D and trimming were derived from the DNA. Among roughly 440,000 clones listed, approximately 90% were seen once. This TCR came from a woman between 50 and 59 years old with COVID-19, enrolled during active disease. Sequenced sample: peripheral blood.

CDR3 nucleotide sequence: TGTGCCAGCAGACCCTGGGGGGGGAATGAAAAACTGTTTTTT. Its protein is CASRPWGGNEKLFF. This rearrangement joins TRBV28 to TRBJ1-4, with a tentative D call TRBD1 (5 bases). With 6 bases removed from V and 5 bases from J, the gap between germline ends came to 13 bases. The germline V gene encodes CDR1 MDHEN and CDR2 SYDVKM. This CDR3 spans 14 amino acids.